The rows below give T cell receptor beta chains drawn from one sample of a study of blood T cell repertoires in COVID-19. TCRdb's copy holds only in-frame clones and misses some; the assay was immunoSEQ multiplex PCR. The data hold just under 95,000 clones, with roughly 80% observed a single time. Material for sequencing was peripheral blood. Source of these receptors: a human donor in a cohort sampled during active COVID-19. CDR3s include the opening cysteine and the closing phenylalanine or tryptophan. Each record gives: V gene, CDR3 protein.

>TRBV6-5
CASSDSGTSMAEQYF
>TRBV2
CASSPLASGREKLFF
>TRBV20-1
CSARVGRQQYF
>TRBV28
CASKSREQYF
>TRBV24-1
CATSDAGQGASGTQYF
>TRBV16
CASSRDRWTEAFF
>TRBV11-1
CASSRGGSANEQYF
>TRBV18
CASSQQGARTEAFF
>TRBV21-1
CASLSAEAFF
>TRBV18
CATRSREGPGELFF
>TRBV7-6
CASREGYTIAETQYF
>TRBV5-5
CASSLAKGANYEKLFF
>TRBV2
CASSDPGTYYEQYF
>TRBV6-6
CASSLGLAGSYEQYF
>TRBV28
CASSFPRVAGASEQYF
>TRBV2
CASKGLAMTGELFF
>TRBV29-1
CSVALGVNQPQHF
>TRBV3-1/TRBV3-2
CASSQAGNTEAFF
>TRBV28
CASGQGGVRETQYF
>TRBV28
CASNKGQIAWSPGNTIYF
>TRBV7-2
CARGGTSGKNVRYNEQFF